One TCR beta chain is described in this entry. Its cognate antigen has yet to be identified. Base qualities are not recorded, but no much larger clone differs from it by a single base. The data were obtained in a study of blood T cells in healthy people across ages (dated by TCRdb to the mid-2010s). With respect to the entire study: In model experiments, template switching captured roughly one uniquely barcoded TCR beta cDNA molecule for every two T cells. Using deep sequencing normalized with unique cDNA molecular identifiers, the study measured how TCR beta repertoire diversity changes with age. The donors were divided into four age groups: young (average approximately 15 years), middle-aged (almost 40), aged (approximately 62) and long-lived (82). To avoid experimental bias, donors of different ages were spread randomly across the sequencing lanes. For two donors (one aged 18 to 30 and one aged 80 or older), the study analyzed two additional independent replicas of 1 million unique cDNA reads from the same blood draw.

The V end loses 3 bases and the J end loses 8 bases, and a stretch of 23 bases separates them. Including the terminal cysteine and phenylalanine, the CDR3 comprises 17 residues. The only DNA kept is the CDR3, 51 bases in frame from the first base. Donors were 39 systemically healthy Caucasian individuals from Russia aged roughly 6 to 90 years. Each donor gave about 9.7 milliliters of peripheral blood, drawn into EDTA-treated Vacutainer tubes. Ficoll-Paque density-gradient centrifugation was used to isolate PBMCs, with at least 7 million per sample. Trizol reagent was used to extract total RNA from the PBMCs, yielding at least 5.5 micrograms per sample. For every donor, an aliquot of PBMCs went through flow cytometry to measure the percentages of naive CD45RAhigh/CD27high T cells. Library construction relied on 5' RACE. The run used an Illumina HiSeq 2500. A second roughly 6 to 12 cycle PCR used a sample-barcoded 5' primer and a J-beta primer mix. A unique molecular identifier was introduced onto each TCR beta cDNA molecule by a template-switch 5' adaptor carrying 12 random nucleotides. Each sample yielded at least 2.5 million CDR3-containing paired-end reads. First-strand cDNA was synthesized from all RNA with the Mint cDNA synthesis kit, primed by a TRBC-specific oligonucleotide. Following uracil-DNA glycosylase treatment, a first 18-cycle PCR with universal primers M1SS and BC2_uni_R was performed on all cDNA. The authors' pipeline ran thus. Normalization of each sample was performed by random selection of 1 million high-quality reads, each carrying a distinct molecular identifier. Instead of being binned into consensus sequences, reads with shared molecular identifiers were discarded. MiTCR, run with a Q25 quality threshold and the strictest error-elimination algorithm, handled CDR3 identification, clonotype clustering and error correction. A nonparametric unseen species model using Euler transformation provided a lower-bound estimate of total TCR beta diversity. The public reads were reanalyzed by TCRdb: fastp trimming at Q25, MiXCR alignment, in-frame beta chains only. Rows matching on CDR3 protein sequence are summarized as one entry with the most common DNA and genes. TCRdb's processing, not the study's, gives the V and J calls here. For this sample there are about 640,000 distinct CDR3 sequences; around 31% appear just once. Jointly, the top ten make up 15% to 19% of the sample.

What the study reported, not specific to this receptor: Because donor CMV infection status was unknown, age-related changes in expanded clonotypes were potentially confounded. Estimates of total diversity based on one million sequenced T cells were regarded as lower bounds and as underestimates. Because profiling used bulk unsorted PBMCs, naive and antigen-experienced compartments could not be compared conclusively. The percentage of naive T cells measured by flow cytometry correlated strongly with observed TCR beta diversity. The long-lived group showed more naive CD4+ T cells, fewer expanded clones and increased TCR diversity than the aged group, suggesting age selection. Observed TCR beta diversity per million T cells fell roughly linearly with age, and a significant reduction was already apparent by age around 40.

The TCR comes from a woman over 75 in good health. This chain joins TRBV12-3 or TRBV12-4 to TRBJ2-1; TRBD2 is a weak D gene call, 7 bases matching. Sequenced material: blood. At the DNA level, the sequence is TGTGCCAGCAGTTTTACCCCTCCCGGGGGGCATGAGGATGAGCAGTTCTTC. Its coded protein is CASSFTPPGGHEDEQFF.